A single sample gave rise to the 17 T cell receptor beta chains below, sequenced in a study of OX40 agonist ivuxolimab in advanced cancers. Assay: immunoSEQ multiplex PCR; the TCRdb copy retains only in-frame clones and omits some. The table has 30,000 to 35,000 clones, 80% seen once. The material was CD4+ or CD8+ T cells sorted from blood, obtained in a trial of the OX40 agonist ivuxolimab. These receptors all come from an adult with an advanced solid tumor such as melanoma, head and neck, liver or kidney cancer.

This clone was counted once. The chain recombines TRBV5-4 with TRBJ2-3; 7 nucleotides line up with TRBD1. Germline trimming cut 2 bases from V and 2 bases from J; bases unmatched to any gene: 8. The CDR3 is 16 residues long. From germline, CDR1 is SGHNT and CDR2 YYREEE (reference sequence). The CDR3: CASSFTGASYTDTQYF. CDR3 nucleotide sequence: TGTGCCAGCAGCTTCACAGGGGCCTCCTACACAGATACGCAGTATTTT.

Written as DNA, the CDR3 is TGTGCCAGCAGCTCAGGCCGTAAGTCGGGAGAACTGTTTTTT. This gives the protein CASSSGRKSGELFF. The genes are TRBV2 and TRBJ1-4; unclear D gene. CDR1 and CDR2 from the germline V gene are SNHLY and FYNNEI. The CDR3 runs 14 residues. Between the trimmed V and J ends, which lost 6 bases and 12 bases, there was a span of 20 bases.

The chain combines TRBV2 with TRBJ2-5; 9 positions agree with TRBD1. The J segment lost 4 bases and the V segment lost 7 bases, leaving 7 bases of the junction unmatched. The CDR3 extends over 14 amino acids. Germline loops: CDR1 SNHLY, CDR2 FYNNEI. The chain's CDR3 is CASNLQGAGETQYF. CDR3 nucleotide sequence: TGTGCCAGCAACTTACAGGGGGCTGGAGAGACCCAGTACTTC.

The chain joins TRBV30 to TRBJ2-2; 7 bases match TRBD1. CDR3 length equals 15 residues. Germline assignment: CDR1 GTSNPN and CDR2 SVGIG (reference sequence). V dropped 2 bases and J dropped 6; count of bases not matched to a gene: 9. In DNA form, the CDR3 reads TGTGCCTGGAGTACGACAGGGTGGGGAGCCGGGGAGCTGTTTTTT. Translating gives CAWSTTGWGAGELFF.

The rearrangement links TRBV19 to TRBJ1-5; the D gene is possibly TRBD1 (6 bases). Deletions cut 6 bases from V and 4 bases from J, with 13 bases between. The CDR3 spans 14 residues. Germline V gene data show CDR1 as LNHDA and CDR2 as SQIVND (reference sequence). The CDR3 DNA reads TGTGCCAGTAGGGGTATCCAGGGGAATCAGCCCCAGCATTTT. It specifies CASRGIQGNQPQHF.

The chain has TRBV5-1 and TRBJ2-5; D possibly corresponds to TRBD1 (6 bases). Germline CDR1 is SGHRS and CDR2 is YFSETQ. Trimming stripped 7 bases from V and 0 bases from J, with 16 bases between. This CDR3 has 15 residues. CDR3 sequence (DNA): TGCGCCAGCGGACCCAATACAGGGAACCAAGAGACCCAGTACTTC. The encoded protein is CASGPNTGNQETQYF.

This CDR3 reads CASSRQGAQGNTIYF. In DNA form, the CDR3 reads TGCGCCAGCAGCCGCCAGGGGGCGCAGGGAAACACCATATATTTT. The chain is built from TRBV4-1 and TRBJ1-3, with 8 bases that match TRBD1. The CDR3 has 15 residues. V was clipped by 4 bases and J by 4 bases; unmatched bases: 6. Germline V lookup: CDR1 MGHRA, CDR2 YSYEKL.

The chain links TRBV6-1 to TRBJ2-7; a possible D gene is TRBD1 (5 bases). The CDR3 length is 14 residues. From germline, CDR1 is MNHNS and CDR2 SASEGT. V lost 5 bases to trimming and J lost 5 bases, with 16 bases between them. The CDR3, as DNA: TGTGCCAGCAGTATCCAGGGTGCGATCGACGAGCAGTACTTC. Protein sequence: CASSIQGAIDEQYF.

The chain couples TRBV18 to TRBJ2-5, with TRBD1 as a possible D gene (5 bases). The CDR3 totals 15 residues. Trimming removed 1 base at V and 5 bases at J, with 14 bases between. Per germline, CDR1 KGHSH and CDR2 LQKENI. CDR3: CASSPLGGAVETQYF. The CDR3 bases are TGTGCCAGCTCACCACTAGGTGGGGCCGTGGAGACCCAGTACTTC.

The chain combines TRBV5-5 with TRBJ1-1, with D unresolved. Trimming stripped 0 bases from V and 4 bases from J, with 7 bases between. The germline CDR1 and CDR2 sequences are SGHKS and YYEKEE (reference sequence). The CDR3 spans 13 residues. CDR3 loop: CASSLVAGTEAFF. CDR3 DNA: TGTGCCAGCAGCTTGGTGGCTGGCACTGAAGCTTTCTTT.

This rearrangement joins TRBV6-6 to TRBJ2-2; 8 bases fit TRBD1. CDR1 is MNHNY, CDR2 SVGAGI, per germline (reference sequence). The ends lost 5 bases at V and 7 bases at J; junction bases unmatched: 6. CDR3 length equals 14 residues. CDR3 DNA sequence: TGTGCCAGCAGTGACAGGGGCGCCGGCGGGGAGCTGTTTTTT. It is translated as CASSDRGAGGELFF.

CDR3 protein: CASGKLEGRGNTIYF. Here the CDR3 DNA reads TGTGCCAGCGGGAAACTCGAGGGGCGCGGAAACACCATATATTTT. The chain recombines TRBV2 with TRBJ1-3; TRBD1 might be the D (5 bases). The V end was cut by 8 bases, the J end by 4 bases, with 18 bases between. Germline V gene data show CDR1 as SNHLY and CDR2 as FYNNEI. There are 15 residues in the CDR3.

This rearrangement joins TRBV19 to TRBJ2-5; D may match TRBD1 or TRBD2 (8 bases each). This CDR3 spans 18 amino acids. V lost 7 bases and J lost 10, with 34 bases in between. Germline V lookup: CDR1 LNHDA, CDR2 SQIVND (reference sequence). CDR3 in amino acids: CASTPTPGGGQAPLVQYF. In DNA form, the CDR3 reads TGTGCCAGTACCCCCACTCCCGGGGGGGGACAGGCACCTCTAGTCCAGTACTTC.

The chain's CDR3 is CASIQNSDGRNEQYF. In DNA, the CDR3 is TGTGCCAGCATACAAAATTCAGACGGCAGGAACGAGCAGTACTTC. The V call is TRBV21-1, the J call TRBJ2-7; TRBD1 is the table's D call, not checked against the DNA. TRBV21-1 is termed a pseudogene. The CDR3 runs to 15 residues.

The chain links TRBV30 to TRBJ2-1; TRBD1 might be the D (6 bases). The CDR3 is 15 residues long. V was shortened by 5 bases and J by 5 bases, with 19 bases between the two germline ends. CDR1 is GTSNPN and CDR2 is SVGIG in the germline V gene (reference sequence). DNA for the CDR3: TGTGCCTGGCAGCAAGGGACAACCCTAAACAATGAGCAGTTCTTC. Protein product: CAWQQGTTLNNEQFF.

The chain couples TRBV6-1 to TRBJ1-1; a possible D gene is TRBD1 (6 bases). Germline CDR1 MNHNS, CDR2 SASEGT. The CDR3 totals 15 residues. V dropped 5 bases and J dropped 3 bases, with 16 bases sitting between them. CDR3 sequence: CASSLGREGDTEAFF. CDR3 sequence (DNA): TGTGCCAGCAGTCTGGGGAGGGAGGGGGACACTGAAGCTTTCTTT.

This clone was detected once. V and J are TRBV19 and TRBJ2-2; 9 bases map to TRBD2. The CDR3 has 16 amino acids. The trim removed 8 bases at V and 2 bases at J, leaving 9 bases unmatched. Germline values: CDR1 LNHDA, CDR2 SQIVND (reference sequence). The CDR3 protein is CASRDSGGPNTGELFF. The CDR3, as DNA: TGTGCCAGTCGCGATAGCGGGGGACCTAACACCGGGGAGCTGTTTTTT. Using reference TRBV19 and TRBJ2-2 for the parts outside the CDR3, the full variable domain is DGGITQSPKYLFRKEGQNVTLSCEQNLNHDAMYWYRQDPGQGLRLIYYSQIVNDFQKGDIAEGYSVSREKKESFPLTVTSAQKNPTAFYLCASRDSGGPNTGELFFGEGSRLTVL.